The 23 T cell receptor beta chains listed next were all sequenced from one sample in a study of T-cell memory formation after mild COVID-19. TCRdb reprocessed the 5' RACE reads via MiXCR and lists one record per CDR3 protein. Here the sample spans around 180,000 distinct CDR3 sequences, 16% being singletons. The sample taken for sequencing was PBMCs or a T cell subset sorted from them (not recorded which). The receptors here all came from an adult woman who had mild COVID-19 (a few samples of this study predate the infection). Cell type and time point are not known.

J is TRBJ2-7 and V is TRBV7-6; D unresolved. V lost 0 bases to trimming and J lost 3 bases, with 9 bases between them. Germline V gene lookup returns CDR1 SGHVS and CDR2 FNYEAQ. The CDR3 has 14 amino acids. This chain's CDR3 is CASSLAGKGYEQYF. In nucleotides, the CDR3 is TGTGCCAGCAGCTTAGCGGGGAAGGGCTACGAGCAGTACTTC.

There are a few counts of this clonotype. V usage is TRBV24-1 and J usage is TRBJ2-3; D might be TRBD1 (8 bases). The germline CDR1 and CDR2 sequences are KGHDR and SFDVKD. The CDR3 runs to 18 residues. Trimming removed 3 bases from V and 3 bases from J, with 21 bases in between. CDR3 nucleotide sequence: TGTGCCACCAGTGATCCCCCAGGGGGCGGGAGTCCAACAGATACGCAGTATTTT. It encodes CATSDPPGGGSPTDTQYF.

This clonotype was detected ten times or more. The rearrangement links TRBV20-1 to TRBJ2-2; 7 bases map to TRBD2. The CDR3 is 14 residues long. Germline V gene data show CDR1 as DFQATT and CDR2 as SNEGSKA (reference sequence). V lost 6 bases to trimming and J lost 0 bases; unmatched junction nucleotides: 4. The CDR3 DNA follows: TGCAGTGCAGTAGCGGGCGCGAACACCGGGGAGCTGTTTTTT. This translates into CSAVAGANTGELFF.

This sequence joins TRBV9 and TRBJ2-3; 10 nucleotides agree with TRBD2. J was trimmed by 0 bases and V by 2 bases; bases with no gene match: 6. CDR1 SGDLS and CDR2 YYNGEE come from the germline V gene. The CDR3 sequence is 17 residues long. The CDR3: CASSVGLATSSTDTQYF. The CDR3 DNA sequence: TGTGCCAGCAGCGTGGGACTAGCGACATCTAGCACAGATACGCAGTATTTT. The entire variable domain, with the rest obtained from reference TRBV9 and TRBJ2-3, is as follows: DSGVTQTPKHLITATGQRVTLRCSPRSGDLSVYWYQQSLDQGLQFLIQYYNGEERAKGNILERFSAQQFPDLHSELNLSSLELGDSALYFCASSVGLATSSTDTQYFGPGTRLTVL.

The V and J genes are TRBV3-1 and TRBJ2-1, with 13 nucleotides matching TRBD2. V shed 5 bases, J shed 7 bases, and the junction held 14 bases outside the gene matches. There are 18 residues in the CDR3. Per germline, CDR1 LGHDT and CDR2 YNNKEL (reference sequence). The CDR3 coding sequence is TGTGCCAGCAGCTGGGGACTAGCGGGAACAGCCCCACGGAATGAGCAGTTCTTC. This gives the protein CASSWGLAGTAPRNEQFF.

V gene TRBV20-1 combines with J gene TRBJ1-5; D is possibly TRBD1 (5 bases). V lost 3 bases and J 2 bases, leaving 14 bases between the germline ends. The CDR3 is 15 amino acids. The germline V gene has CDR1 DFQATT and CDR2 SNEGSKA (reference sequence). The CDR3 sequence is CSASLPLGGNQPQHF. The CDR3 nucleotides are TGCAGTGCTAGTCTCCCCCTGGGGGGCAATCAGCCCCAGCATTTT.

This chain joins TRBV6-2 or TRBV6-3 and TRBJ1-2; D call uncertain. The CDR3 has 12 amino acids. The germline V gene encodes CDR1 MNHEY and CDR2 SVGEGT. Trimming pared 8 bases from V and 3 bases from J, leaving 10 bases between. The CDR3 bases are TGTGCCAGCTCAGGACTCTACTATGGCTACACCTTC. It translates to CASSGLYYGYTF.

The rearrangement uses TRBV5-6 and TRBJ1-5; possibly TRBD1 for D (6 bases). This CDR3 is built from 16 residues. Germline CDR1 reads SGHDT; CDR2 reads YYEEEE. V lost 4 bases, J lost 5 bases, and 19 bases lay in between. The CDR3 here is CASSRFTGSVHQPQHF. DNA for the CDR3: TGTGCCAGCAGCCGTTTTACAGGGTCTGTGCATCAGCCCCAGCATTTT. Together with reference TRBV5-6 and TRBJ1-5, the CDR3 gives the full variable domain: DAGVTQSPTHLIKTRGQQVTLRCSPKSGHDTVSWYQQALGQGPQFIFQYYEEEERQRGNFPDRFSGHQFPNYSSELNVNALLLGDSALYLCASSRFTGSVHQPQHFGDGTRLSIL.

This clonotype turned up a few times. It is likely a read error, because the conserved phenylalanine at the end of the CDR3 is missing. The limits of the CDR3 on the DNA are not certain, so only TCRdb's listed CDR3 is given. The rearrangement links TRBV12-3 or TRBV12-4 to TRBJ2-4; no DNA check was done on the table's D call, TRBD1. Including both end residues, the CDR3 is 13 amino acids long. The CDR3 loop reads CASRHSTGGELMI.

The chain employs TRBV3-1 and TRBJ2-1; D gene unclear. Germline V gene sequence: CDR1 LGHDT, CDR2 YNNKEL (reference sequence). With 0 bases removed from V and 6 bases from J, the gap between germline ends came to 9 bases. The CDR3 has 14 amino acids. CDR3 sequence reads: CASSQDGLVNEQFF. In DNA, the CDR3 is TGTGCCAGCAGCCAAGATGGCCTAGTCAATGAGCAGTTCTTC.

In this sample, this clonotype turned up a few times. V is TRBV20-1 and J is TRBJ2-5, with D uncertain. Looked up from germline, CDR1 is DFQATT and CDR2 is SNEGSKA (reference sequence). This CDR3 has 12 amino acids. V lost 7 bases and J lost 2, with 11 bases in between. The CDR3 here is CSVAHGQETQYF. DNA of the CDR3: TGCAGTGTCGCGCACGGGCAAGAGACCCAGTACTTC.

The chain is built from TRBV7-9 and TRBJ1-1, with D unclear. In germline, CDR1 is SEHNR, CDR2 FQNEAQ (reference sequence). This CDR3 is 15 amino acids long. Trimming shortened V by 2 bases and J by 5 bases, and 15 bases separated the two germline ends. CDR3 nucleotide sequence: TGTGCCAGCAGCTTATCGGAAGGGAGGAGGACTGAAGCTTTCTTT. Translation: CASSLSEGRRTEAFF. The full variable domain, completed using reference TRBV7-9 and TRBJ1-1, is DTGVSQNPRHKITKRGQNVTFRCDPISEHNRLYWYRQTLGQGPEFLTYFQNEAQLEKSRLLSDRFSAERPKGSFSTLEIQRTEQGDSAMYLCASSLSEGRRTEAFFGQGTRLTVV.

This clonotype was detected a few times. This chain uses TRBV5-4 with TRBJ2-1; 7 positions match TRBD2. The CDR3 extends over 17 amino acids. The germline V gene has CDR1 SGHNT and CDR2 YYREEE (reference sequence). Germline trimming cut 0 bases from V and 5 bases from J; bases unmatched to any gene: 11. CDR3 sequence (DNA): TGTGCCAGCAGCTTGGGGTCTGGCGGGGGAATCCACAATGAGCAGTTCTTC. Its protein is CASSLGSGGGIHNEQFF.

This chain uses TRBV9 with TRBJ1-3; weak D call: TRBD1 (6 bases). Between the trimmed V and J ends, which lost 3 bases and 0 bases, there was a span of 10 bases. Germline V lookup: CDR1 SGDLS, CDR2 YYNGEE. This CDR3 has 15 residues. CDR3 amino acids: CASSGGGSSGNTIYF. The CDR3 DNA sequence: TGTGCCAGCAGCGGAGGGGGTTCCTCTGGAAACACCATATATTTT.

In its sample, this clonotype was seen a few times. The gene calls are TRBV7-6 and TRBJ2-7; D may be TRBD2 (5 bases). CDR1 SGHVS and CDR2 FNYEAQ come from the germline V gene. Deletions cut 1 base from V and 6 bases from J, with 19 bases between. The CDR3 length is 16 residues. The CDR3 loop reads CASSLGSGNERGEQYF. The CDR3 bases are TGTGCCAGCAGCTTAGGATCTGGGAATGAACGGGGCGAGCAGTACTTC.

The V and J genes are TRBV20-1 and TRBJ2-3; TRBD1 matches 7 bases. CDR1 DFQATT and CDR2 SNEGSKA come from the germline V gene (reference sequence). Unmatched junction bases numbered 3, after V lost 5 bases and J lost 1 base. The CDR3 sequence is 13 residues long. The CDR3 bases are TGCAGTGCTCGACAGGGAGGCACAGATACGCAGTATTTT. Amino acid sequence: CSARQGGTDTQYF.

CDR3: CASNADSYEQYF. CDR3 DNA: TGTGCCAGCAATGCGGACTCCTACGAGCAGTACTTC. The chain joins TRBV2 to TRBJ2-7; no clear D. Germline values: CDR1 SNHLY, CDR2 FYNNEI. V was cut by 7 bases and J by 0 bases, with 7 bases left in between. The CDR3 spans 12 residues.

The chain recombines TRBV14 with TRBJ1-5; D is perhaps TRBD1 (5 bases). V was cut by 6 bases and J by 1 base, with 10 bases left in between. The CDR3 is made up of 14 amino acids. Germline CDR1 reads SGHDN; CDR2 reads FVKESK. The CDR3 protein is CASSPGTSNQPQHF. The CDR3 DNA reads as TGTGCCAGCAGTCCCGGGACGAGCAATCAGCCCCAGCATTTT. Filled out from reference TRBV14 and TRBJ1-5, the complete variable domain reads EAGVTQFPSHSVIEKGQTVTLRCDPISGHDNLYWYRRVMGKEIKFLLHFVKESKQDESGMPNNRFLAERTGGTYSTLKVQPAELEDSGVYFCASSPGTSNQPQHFGDGTRLSIL.

In this sample, this clonotype turned up a few times. The CDR3 DNA follows: TGTGCCACCCAGCGTGCGGGGGCGGTCTACGAGCAGTACTTC. Translation: CATQRAGAVYEQYF. The chain uses TRBV2 and TRBJ2-7, with D tentatively TRBD2 (7 bases). Trimming shortened V by 10 bases and J by 3 bases, and 19 bases separated the two germline ends. Germline CDR1 SNHLY, CDR2 FYNNEI. The CDR3 runs 14 residues.

This clonotype was recorded a few times. J is TRBJ2-3 and V is TRBV20-1; the D is unclear. The CDR3 sequence is 15 residues long. Germline V gives CDR1 DFQATT, CDR2 SNEGSKA (reference sequence). V lost 3 bases, J lost 1 base, and 14 bases lay in between. CDR3 residues: CSASVATLGTDTQYF. The CDR3 DNA follows: TGCAGTGCTAGCGTGGCGACTCTGGGCACAGATACGCAGTATTTT.

The V call is TRBV5-1, the J call TRBJ1-2; D unclear. The germline CDR1 and CDR2 sequences are SGHRS and YFSETQ. The V and J ends lost 7 bases and 4 bases respectively, with 14 bases between them. The CDR3 spans 13 residues. The CDR3 sequence: CASAAETFYGYTF. The CDR3 DNA follows: TGCGCCAGCGCGGCGGAAACCTTCTATGGCTACACCTTC.

This clonotype was counted a few times. The chain is built from TRBV7-9 and TRBJ1-2, with D uncertain. Germline CDR1 SEHNR, CDR2 FQNEAQ (reference sequence). Deletions cut 6 bases from V and 8 bases from J, with 7 bases between. This CDR3 has 10 amino acids. CDR3 bases: TGTGCCAGCAGTCGGGAGGGCTACACCTTC. Translated: CASSREGYTF.

V gene TRBV3-1 combines with J gene TRBJ2-7; 8 positions agree with TRBD1. This CDR3 contains 11 residues. V lost 6 bases, J lost 6 bases, and 1 base stayed unmatched. CDR1 is LGHDT and CDR2 is YNNKEL in the germline V gene (reference sequence). CDR3 loop: CASRTGGEQYF. The DNA of the CDR3 is TGTGCCAGCAGAACAGGGGGCGAGCAGTACTTC.